The rows below give T cell receptor beta chains drawn from one sample of a study of blood T cell repertoires in COVID-19. This table comes from immunoSEQ multiplex PCR, and its TCRdb copy is limited to in-frame clones, with some not included. The sample lists around 69,000 clones; about 88% were seen once. Sequenced material: peripheral blood. Source of these receptors: a woman in her fifties or sixties with active COVID-19. CDR3s include the opening cysteine and the closing phenylalanine or tryptophan. Each record gives: clone size, V gene, J gene, D gene, CDR3 DNA, CDR3 protein. The D gene is left open where the match is weak. Expanded clones are given a class, and other clones once, few, many or no size at all.

>-|TRBV19|TRBJ1-2|-
TGTGCCAGTTTTCGGGGTCGGGGAAACTATGGCTACACCTTC
CASFRGRGNYGYTF
>once|TRBV5-1|TRBJ2-7|TRBD2
TGCGCCAGCAGCTTGGGTCCTAAAGCGGGAGCCTCCTACGAGCAGTACTTC
CASSLGPKAGASYEQYF
>-|TRBV4-1|TRBJ2-1|TRBD2
TGCGCCAGCAGCCAAGAACTGGCCTCTGGACTAGCGGGCTACAATGAGCAGTTCTTC
CASSQELASGLAGYNEQFF
>once|TRBV28|TRBJ2-1|TRBD1
TGTGCCAGCAGTTCCCCCCCCCACAGGGGCTCTTCATACAATGAGCAGTTCTTC
CASSSPPHRGSSYNEQFF
>once|TRBV29-1|TRBJ2-7|TRBD1
TGCAGCGCTGTGAAGGGACAGATTACCTACGAGCAGTACTTC
CSAVKGQITYEQYF
>few|TRBV5-1|TRBJ2-7|TRBD2
TGCGCCAGCAGCGGCGGGACTAGCGGCTACGAGCAGTACTTC
CASSGGTSGYEQYF
>-|TRBV21-1|TRBJ2-3|-
TGTGCCAGCAGCAAAGAGGCGGGAGGGCCCCCAGATACGCAGTATTTT
CASSKEAGGPPDTQYF
>-|TRBV30|TRBJ1-3|-
TGTGCCTGGAGGAAAACAGCCCAGCGAAACACCATATATTTT
CAWRKTAQRNTIYF
>-|TRBV11-1|TRBJ2-1|TRBD2
TGTGCCAGCAGCTTAGGACTAGCGAGCACCTACAATGAGCAGTTCTTC
CASSLGLASTYNEQFF
>-|TRBV5-4|TRBJ2-7|TRBD2
TGTGCCAGCAGCTTGGTGGGCGGGAGTAACAAGTACGAGCAGTACTTC
CASSLVGGSNKYEQYF
>-|TRBV2|TRBJ2-3|-
TGTGCCAGCAGTGTGGTAGGGGGATCTAGCACAGATACGCAGTATTTT
CASSVVGGSSTDTQYF
>-|TRBV21-1|TRBJ2-1|-
TGTGCCAGCAGCCCGCGGGCTCAGGGGTACAATGAGCAGTTCTTC
CASSPRAQGYNEQFF